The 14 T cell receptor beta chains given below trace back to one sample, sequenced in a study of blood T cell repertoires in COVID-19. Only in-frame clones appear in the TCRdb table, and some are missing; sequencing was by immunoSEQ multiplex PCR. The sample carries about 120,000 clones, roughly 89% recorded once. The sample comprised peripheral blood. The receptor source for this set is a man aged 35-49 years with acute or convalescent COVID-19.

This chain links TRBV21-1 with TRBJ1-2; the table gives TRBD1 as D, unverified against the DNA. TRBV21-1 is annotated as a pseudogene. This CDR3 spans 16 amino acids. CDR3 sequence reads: CASSKFRGHSDYGYTF. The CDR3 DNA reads TGTGCCAGCAGCAAATTTAGGGGGCATAGCGACTATGGCTACACCTTC.

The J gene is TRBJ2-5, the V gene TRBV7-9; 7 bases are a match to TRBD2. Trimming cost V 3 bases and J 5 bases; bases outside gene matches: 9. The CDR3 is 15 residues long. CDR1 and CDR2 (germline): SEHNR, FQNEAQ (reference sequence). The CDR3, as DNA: TGTGCCAGCAGCTTCGGGGGAGGGTGGCAGGAGACCCAGTACTTC. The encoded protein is CASSFGGGWQETQYF.

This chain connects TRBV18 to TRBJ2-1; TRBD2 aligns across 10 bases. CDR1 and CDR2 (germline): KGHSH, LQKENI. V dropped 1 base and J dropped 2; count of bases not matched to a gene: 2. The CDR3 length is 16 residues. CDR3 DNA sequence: TGTGCCAGCTCACCACGGCTAGCGGGGGCCTACAATGAGCAGTTCTTC. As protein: CASSPRLAGAYNEQFF.

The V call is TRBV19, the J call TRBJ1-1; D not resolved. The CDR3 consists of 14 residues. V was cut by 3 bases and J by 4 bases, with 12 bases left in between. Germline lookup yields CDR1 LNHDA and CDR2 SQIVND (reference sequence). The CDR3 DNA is TGTGCCAGTAGTATGGACTGGGATCTCACTGAAGCTTTCTTT. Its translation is CASSMDWDLTEAFF.

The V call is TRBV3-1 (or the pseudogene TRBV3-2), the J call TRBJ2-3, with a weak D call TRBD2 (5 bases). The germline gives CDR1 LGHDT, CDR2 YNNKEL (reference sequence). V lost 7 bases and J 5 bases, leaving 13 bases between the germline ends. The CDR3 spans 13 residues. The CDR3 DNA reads TGTGCCAGCATGGTTAACGGGATAGATACGCAGTATTTT. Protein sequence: CASMVNGIDTQYF.

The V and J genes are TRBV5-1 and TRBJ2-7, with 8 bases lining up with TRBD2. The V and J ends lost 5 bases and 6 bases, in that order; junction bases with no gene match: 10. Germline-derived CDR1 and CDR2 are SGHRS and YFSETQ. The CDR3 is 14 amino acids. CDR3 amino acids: CASSLREGRGEQYF. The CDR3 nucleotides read TGCGCCAGCAGTTTACGGGAGGGCCGAGGCGAGCAGTACTTC. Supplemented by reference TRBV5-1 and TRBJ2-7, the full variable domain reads KAGVTQTPRYLIKTRGQQVTLSCSPISGHRSVSWYQQTPGQGLQFLFEYFSETQRNKGNFPGRFSGRQFSNSRSEMNVSTLELGDSALYLCASSLREGRGEQYFGPGTRLTVT.

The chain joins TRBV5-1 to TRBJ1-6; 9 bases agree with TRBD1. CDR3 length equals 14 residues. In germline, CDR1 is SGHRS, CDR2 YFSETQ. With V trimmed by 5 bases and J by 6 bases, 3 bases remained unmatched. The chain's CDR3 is CASRTGGSNSPLHF. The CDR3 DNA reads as TGCGCCAGCAGAACAGGGGGCTCTAATTCACCCCTCCACTTT.

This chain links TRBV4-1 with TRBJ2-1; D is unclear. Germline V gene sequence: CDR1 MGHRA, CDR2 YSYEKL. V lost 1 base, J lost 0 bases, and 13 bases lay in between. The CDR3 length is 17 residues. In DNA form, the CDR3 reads TGCGCCAGCAGCCAAGTCTCTAGTCAGAGCTCCTACAATGAGCAGTTCTTC. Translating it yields CASSQVSSQSSYNEQFF.

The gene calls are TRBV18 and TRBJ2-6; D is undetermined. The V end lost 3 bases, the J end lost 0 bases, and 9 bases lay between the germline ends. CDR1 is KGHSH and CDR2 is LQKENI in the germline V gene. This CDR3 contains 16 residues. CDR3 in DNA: TGTGCCAGCTCACCCGACACGTCCTCTGGGGCCAACGTCCTGACTTTC. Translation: CASSPDTSSGANVLTF.

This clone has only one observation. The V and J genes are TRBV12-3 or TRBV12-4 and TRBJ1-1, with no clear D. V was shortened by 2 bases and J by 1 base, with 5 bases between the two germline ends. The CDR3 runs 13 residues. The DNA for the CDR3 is TGTGCCAGCAGTTTATTCCGGAACACTGAAGCTTTCTTT. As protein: CASSLFRNTEAFF.

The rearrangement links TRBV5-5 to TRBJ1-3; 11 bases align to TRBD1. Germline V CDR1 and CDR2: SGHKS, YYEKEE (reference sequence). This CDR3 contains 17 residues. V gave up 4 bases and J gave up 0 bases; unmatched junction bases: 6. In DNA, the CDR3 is TGTGCCAGCAGCCTCTGGACAGGGGGCATCTCTGGAAACACCATATATTTT. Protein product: CASSLWTGGISGNTIYF. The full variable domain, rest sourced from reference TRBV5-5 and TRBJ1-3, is DAGVTQSPTHLIKTRGQQVTLRCSPISGHKSVSWYQQVLGQGPQFIFQYYEKEERGRGNFPDRFSARQFPNYSSELNVNALLLGDSALYLCASSLWTGGISGNTIYFGEGSWLTVV.

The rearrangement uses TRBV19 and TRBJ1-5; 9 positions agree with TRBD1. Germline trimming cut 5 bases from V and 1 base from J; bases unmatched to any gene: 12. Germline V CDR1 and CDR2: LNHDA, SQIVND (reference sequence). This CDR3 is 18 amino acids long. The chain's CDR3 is CASSPPGQGFGSNQPQHF. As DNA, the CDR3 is TGTGCCAGTAGTCCTCCGGGACAGGGATTCGGCAGCAATCAGCCCCAGCATTTT. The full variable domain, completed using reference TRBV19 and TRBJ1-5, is DGGITQSPKYLFRKEGQNVTLSCEQNLNHDAMYWYRQDPGQGLRLIYYSQIVNDFQKGDIAEGYSVSREKKESFPLTVTSAQKNPTAFYLCASSPPGQGFGSNQPQHFGDGTRLSIL.

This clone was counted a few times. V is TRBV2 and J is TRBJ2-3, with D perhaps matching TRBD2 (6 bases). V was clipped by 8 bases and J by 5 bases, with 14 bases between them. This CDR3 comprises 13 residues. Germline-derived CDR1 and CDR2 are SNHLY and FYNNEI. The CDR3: CASGTGELDTQYF. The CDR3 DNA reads TGTGCCAGCGGAACGGGAGAATTAGATACGCAGTATTTT.

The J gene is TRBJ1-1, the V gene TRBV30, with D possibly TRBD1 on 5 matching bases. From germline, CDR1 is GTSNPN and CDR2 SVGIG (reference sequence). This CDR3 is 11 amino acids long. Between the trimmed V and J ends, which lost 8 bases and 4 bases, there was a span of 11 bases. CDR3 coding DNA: TGTGCCCGAGCAAGGGGCACTGAAGCTTTCTTT. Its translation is CARARGTEAFF.